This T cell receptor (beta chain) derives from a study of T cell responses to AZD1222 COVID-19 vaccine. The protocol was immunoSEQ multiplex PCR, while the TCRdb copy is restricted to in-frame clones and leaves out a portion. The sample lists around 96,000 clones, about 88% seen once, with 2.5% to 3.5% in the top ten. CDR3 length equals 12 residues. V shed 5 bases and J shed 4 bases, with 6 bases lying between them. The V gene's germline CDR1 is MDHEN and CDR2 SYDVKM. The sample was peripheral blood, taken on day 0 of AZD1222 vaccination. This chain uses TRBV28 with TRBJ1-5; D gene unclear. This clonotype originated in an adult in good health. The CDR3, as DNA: TGTGCCAGCAGTATCCAGAATCAGCCCCAGCATTTT. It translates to CASSIQNQPQHF.